This T cell receptor beta chain emerged from a study of CD8 T cells in ankylosing spondylitis. Researchers built TCR beta libraries using quantitative 5'-RACE with molecular barcodes. TCRdb ran MiXCR on the 5' RACE reads and lists one entry per CDR3 protein. There are 330,000 or so distinct CDR3 sequences in the sample; 7% to 9% occur only once, and more than 12% lies in the top ten. With V trimmed by 4 bases and J by 2 bases, 5 bases remained unmatched. The CDR3 runs to 14 residues. Looked up from germline, CDR1 is SGHRS and CDR2 is YFSETQ. This clonotype was found many times. Antigen specificity is unknown. Notes on the study in general: About 8 highly homologous variants made up a TCR beta motif, and this motif appeared characteristic of ankylosing spondylitis blood. Prior work had noted some motif variants in reactive arthritis blood and synovial fluid.

The chain recombines TRBV5-1 with TRBJ2-7; TRBD1 agrees at 8 bases. Sequences were obtained from blood, either unsorted or a sorted T cell fraction (not recorded which). The origin of this receptor is a male donor with ankylosing spondylitis. The CDR3 coding sequence is TGCGCCAGCAGCGAAGGACAGGGTCCCTACGAGCAGTACTTC. This codes for CASSEGQGPYEQYF.